This T cell receptor (beta chain) was captured by sequencing in a study of identical twins. The CDR3 length is 12 residues. Germline assignment: CDR1 ENHRY and CDR2 SYGVKD. Trimming cost V 9 bases and J 2 bases, with 9 bases left between them. Study results and caveats: Twin pairs' shared out-of-frame alpha sequences were enriched in low generation probability. For zero-insertion analyses, partial confounding could come from invariant MAIT and iNKT cells.

With respect to this clonotype: What it binds is not known.

TCRdb itself ran the 5' RACE reads through MiXCR, one entry per CDR3 protein. Here the sample spans about 730,000 distinct CDR3 sequences, about 20% being singletons. The sample was also linked to a second study, of T cells expressing NK-cell markers. That study adds: The dominant NKG2C+ clonotypes represented about 1.0-8% of CD8+ T cells in over 5 donors.

The sample taken for sequencing was PBMCs. The sequence was obtained from a woman aged 18-29 years in good health. The rearrangement joins TRBV10-3 to TRBJ2-3; a weak D match, TRBD2 (5 bases). The CDR3 here is CAIMGDTDTQYF. DNA of the CDR3: TGTGCCATTATGGGAGACACAGATACGCAGTATTTT.